The 15 T cell receptor beta chains below come from one sample, sequenced in a study of blood T cell repertoires in COVID-19. Sequencing was performed with immunoSEQ multiplex PCR; in TCRdb, only in-frame clones are kept and a portion is missing. The profile shows approximately 220,000 clones, 83% of them singletons. Sequencing used PBMCs or T cells enriched from blood (not recorded which). Receptors were obtained from a woman in her fifties or sixties who had been exposed to COVID-19.

This rearrangement joins TRBV12-3 or TRBV12-4 to TRBJ1-5, with D unclear. The V gene lost 4 bases and the J gene lost 15 bases, with 16 bases spanning the gap. The CDR3 has 12 amino acids. In nucleotides, the CDR3 is TGTGCCAGCAGTTCCCATCAAGCAGGTGGGCATTTT. Its translation: CASSSHQAGGHF.

A single count supports this clone. This specimen includes other DNA sequences encoding the same CDR3. The genes are TRBV19 and TRBJ2-1, with D perhaps TRBD2 (6 bases). The CDR3 has 13 residues. Germline lookup yields CDR1 LNHDA and CDR2 SQIVND (reference sequence). The V gene lost 3 bases and the J gene lost 6 bases, with 9 bases spanning the gap. CDR3 sequence reads: CASSISRGNEQFF. In DNA form, the CDR3 reads TGTGCCAGTAGTATCTCGCGGGGCAATGAGCAGTTCTTC.

There are a few counts of this clone. The gene calls are TRBV19 and TRBJ1-2; a possible D gene is TRBD1 (6 bases). Trimming stripped 0 bases from V and 7 bases from J, with 9 bases between. The CDR3 is 13 residues long. Germline V CDR1 and CDR2: LNHDA, SQIVND (reference sequence). DNA for the CDR3: TGTGCCAGTAGTATAGACAGGGGCAGTGGCTACACCTTC. Protein: CASSIDRGSGYTF.

This rearrangement joins TRBV2 to TRBJ2-7; tentatively, D is TRBD1 (6 bases). The CDR3 length is 13 residues. Germline V CDR1 and CDR2: SNHLY, FYNNEI. Trimming cost V 8 bases and J 4 bases, with 15 bases left between them. The CDR3 nucleotides read TGTGCCAGCCACCGGGACAAAGGTTACGAGCAGTACTTC. Translating it yields CASHRDKGYEQYF.

The chain couples TRBV19 to TRBJ1-1; possibly TRBD1 for D (5 bases). Germline CDR1 and CDR2: LNHDA and SQIVND (reference sequence). CDR3 length equals 14 residues. V was clipped by 3 bases and J by 4 bases, with 12 bases between them. Here the CDR3 reads CASSMGTGPTEAFF. CDR3 in DNA: TGTGCCAGTAGTATGGGAACAGGCCCCACTGAAGCTTTCTTT.

Notes on this clone: The sample holds other DNA sequences that translate to the same CDR3. The gene calls are TRBV12-3 or TRBV12-4 and TRBJ1-1, with unresolved D. Trimming removed 6 bases from V and 3 bases from J, with 5 bases in between. The CDR3 extends over 11 amino acids. Written as DNA, the CDR3 is TGTGCCAGCAGCCGGTACACTGAAGCTTTCTTT. Its protein product is CASSRYTEAFF.

This clone has just one count. The rearrangement joins TRBV19 to TRBJ1-5; TRBD1 is a possible D gene (6 bases). With 5 bases removed from V and 3 bases from J, the gap between germline ends came to 17 bases. Per the germline V gene, CDR1 is LNHDA and CDR2 is SQIVND (reference sequence). The CDR3 contains 16 residues. The CDR3: CASSSQGGVPNQPQHF. The CDR3 DNA is TGTGCCAGTAGTTCCCAAGGGGGTGTCCCCAATCAGCCCCAGCATTTT.

J is TRBJ2-1 and V is TRBV7-2, with 11 bases identical to TRBD2. The length of the CDR3 is 17 residues. CDR1 is SGHTA and CDR2 is FQGNSA in the germline V gene. V shed 5 bases and J 6 bases; nucleotides not matched to a gene: 12. Here the CDR3 DNA reads TGTGCCAGCAGCCCCCTGGCCCTAGCGGGGGGCTCCAATGAGCAGTTCTTC. This encodes CASSPLALAGGSNEQFF. Complete variable domain (other parts from reference TRBV7-2 and TRBJ2-1): GAGVSQSPSNKVTEKGKDVELRCDPISGHTALYWYRQSLGQGLEFLIYFQGNSAPDKSGLPSDRFSAERTGGSVSTLTIQRTQQEDSAVYLCASSPLALAGGSNEQFFGPGTRLTVL.

The CDR3: CASSGQRGPSTDTQYF. CDR3 DNA sequence: TGTGCCAGCAGCGGTCAGCGGGGGCCTAGCACAGATACGCAGTATTTT. V usage is TRBV9 and J usage is TRBJ2-3; 8 bases map to TRBD2. This CDR3 has 16 amino acids. Germline loops: CDR1 SGDLS, CDR2 YYNGEE. The V segment lost 3 bases and the J segment 0 bases; nucleotides outside the gene matches: 6.

The V call is TRBV6-5, the J call TRBJ1-3; D is unclear. The CDR3 loop spans 15 amino acids. Germline CDR1 is MNHEY and CDR2 is SVGAGI. The V gene lost 2 bases and the J gene lost 2 bases, with 10 bases spanning the gap. The CDR3 sequence is CASSYAGEPGNTIYF. The CDR3 bases are TGTGCCAGCAGTTACGCCGGAGAACCTGGAAACACCATATATTTT.

This chain joins TRBV6-5 and TRBJ1-1; D may be TRBD1 (5 bases). Trimming left V 7 bases short and J 5 bases short, with 20 bases between. This CDR3 is built from 15 residues. CDR1 is MNHEY and CDR2 is SVGAGI in the germline V gene. The CDR3 region has the DNA TGTGCCAGCACCGGGACTGCAGTGGCGGGAACTGAAGCTTTCTTT. Its protein product is CASTGTAVAGTEAFF.

This chain uses TRBV28 with TRBJ1-1; tentative D call: TRBD1 (6 bases). The CDR3 spans 14 residues. The germline V gene has CDR1 MDHEN and CDR2 SYDVKM. V lost 4 bases and J lost 4, with 13 bases in between. This CDR3 is CASSSSGGPTEAFF. CDR3 nucleotide sequence: TGTGCCAGCAGTTCCTCGGGGGGGCCCACTGAAGCTTTCTTT.

V is TRBV30 and J is TRBJ2-1; 13 nucleotides align to TRBD2. The germline V gene encodes CDR1 GTSNPN and CDR2 SVGIG (reference sequence). This CDR3 spans 20 amino acids. The ends lost 0 bases at V and 6 bases at J; junction bases unmatched: 17. The CDR3 loop is CAWSVPGPLRLAGGGNEQFF. In nucleotides, the CDR3 is TGTGCCTGGAGTGTACCTGGTCCCCTGAGACTAGCGGGGGGAGGCAATGAGCAGTTCTTC.

The rearrangement links TRBV27 to TRBJ2-1, with TRBD2 identical over 12 bases. With V trimmed by 5 bases and J by 10 bases, 12 bases remained unmatched. CDR1 is MNHEY and CDR2 is SMNVEV in the germline V gene (reference sequence). The CDR3 covers 16 residues. Written as DNA, the CDR3 is TGTGCCAGCAGTACCACACTAGCGGGGGGCCGGAGAGAGCAGTTCTTC. This gives the protein CASSTTLAGGRREQFF.

V is TRBV19 and J is TRBJ2-7, with D perhaps matching TRBD2 (5 bases). The germline V gene encodes CDR1 LNHDA and CDR2 SQIVND (reference sequence). The CDR3 spans 13 residues. V shed 1 base and J shed 1 base, with 5 bases lying between them. The CDR3 region has the DNA TGTGCCAGTAGTATAGGGGAGTCCTACGAGCAGTACTTC. Its translation is CASSIGESYEQYF. Filled out from reference TRBV19 and TRBJ2-7, the complete variable domain reads DGGITQSPKYLFRKEGQNVTLSCEQNLNHDAMYWYRQDPGQGLRLIYYSQIVNDFQKGDIAEGYSVSREKKESFPLTVTSAQKNPTAFYLCASSIGESYEQYFGPGTRLTVT.